The 29 T cell receptor beta chains listed next were all sequenced from one sample in a study of T cell changes during pregnancy in multiple sclerosis. Assay used: immunoSEQ multiplex PCR; TCRdb lists only in-frame clones, some missing. The table includes around 63,000 clones, roughly 91% detected once. The source material was peripheral blood, sampled in the third trimester of pregnancy. The receptors here all came from a female donor in good health, enrolled as a control in a pregnancy study.

The rearrangement uses TRBV4-1 and TRBJ2-2, with D hard to call. The germline CDR1 and CDR2 sequences are MGHRA and YSYEKL. There are 15 residues in the CDR3. V dropped 6 bases and J dropped 2 bases, with 13 bases sitting between them. The CDR3 spells CASSAADFNTGELFF. CDR3 sequence (DNA): TGCGCCAGCAGTGCGGCAGACTTCAACACCGGGGAGCTGTTTTTT.

The chain uses TRBV6-1 and TRBJ2-1; TRBD2 might be the D (6 bases). CDR1 and CDR2 (germline): MNHNS, SASEGT. With 2 bases removed from V and 3 bases from J, the gap between germline ends came to 14 bases. CDR3 length: 16 residues. CDR3 nucleotides: TGTGCCAGCAGTGAAATGGGCGGGGAAGTCTACAATGAGCAGTTCTTC. This gives the protein CASSEMGGEVYNEQFF.

This clone showed up just once. The chain recombines TRBV6-1 with TRBJ1-2, with D hard to call. The V end lost 6 bases, the J end lost 4 bases, and 18 bases lay between the germline ends. The CDR3 loop spans 15 amino acids. The germline V gene encodes CDR1 MNHNS and CDR2 SASEGT. The CDR3 bases are TGTGCCAGCAGCCCCCGGGAGTCGGGTAGCTATGGCTACACCTTC. It encodes CASSPRESGSYGYTF.

V gene TRBV29-1 combines with J gene TRBJ2-2, with TRBD1 matching over 8 bases. V lost 6 bases, J lost 2 bases, and 5 bases stayed unmatched. CDR3 length: 14 residues. The germline V gene encodes CDR1 SQVTM and CDR2 ANQGSEA. CDR3 nucleotides: TGCAGCGTGCCCGACAGGGGAAACACCGGGGAGCTGTTTTTT. It encodes CSVPDRGNTGELFF.

For the CDR3, the DNA is TGTGCCAGCAGCTTAAGCGGGAGGGGCCTTCCCACTGAGCAGTTCTTC. Protein product: CASSLSGRGLPTEQFF. V gene TRBV11-2 combines with J gene TRBJ2-1; 10 bases match TRBD2. V shed 2 bases, J shed 9 bases, and the junction held 10 bases outside the gene matches. Per germline, CDR1 SGHAT and CDR2 FQNNGV. CDR3 length: 16 amino acids. The variable domain in full, completed from reference TRBV11-2 and TRBJ2-1, reads EAGVAQSPRYKIIEKRQSVAFWCNPISGHATLYWYQQILGQGPKLLIQFQNNGVVDDSQLPKDRFSAERLKGVDSTLKIQPAKLEDSAVYLCASSLSGRGLPTEQFFGPGTRLTVL.

The chain employs TRBV27 and TRBJ2-3; D is undetermined. The CDR3 sequence is 14 residues long. Between the trimmed V and J ends, which lost 7 bases and 3 bases, there was a span of 14 bases. The germline V gene encodes CDR1 MNHEY and CDR2 SMNVEV (reference sequence). CDR3 sequence (DNA): TGTGCCAGCACCCCTCGTTTCTCGACAGATACGCAGTATTTT. This encodes CASTPRFSTDTQYF.

The chain has TRBV30 and TRBJ1-1; no reliable D call. CDR1 and CDR2 (germline): GTSNPN, SVGIG (reference sequence). The CDR3 runs to 10 residues. V lost 0 bases to trimming and J lost 7 bases, with 3 bases between them. In DNA form, the CDR3 reads TGTGCCTGGAGTGTCGTTGAAGCTTTCTTT. Amino acid sequence: CAWSVVEAFF.

The V and J genes are TRBV9 and TRBJ2-3, with 8 positions matching TRBD1. The germline V gene has CDR1 SGDLS and CDR2 YYNGEE. The junction had 2 bases not matched to a gene; V was cut back by 2 bases and J by 3 bases. The CDR3 consists of 14 residues. The CDR3 loop is CASSVDRGTDTQYF. CDR3 coding DNA: TGTGCCAGCAGCGTCGACAGGGGTACAGATACGCAGTATTTT.

The chain links TRBV19 to TRBJ2-5, with unresolved D. Germline CDR1 LNHDA, CDR2 SQIVND (reference sequence). With 3 bases removed from V and 4 bases from J, the gap between germline ends came to 18 bases. This CDR3 spans 16 amino acids. The CDR3 region is CASSMYAVFLGETQYF. CDR3 nucleotide sequence: TGTGCCAGTAGTATGTATGCGGTCTTTTTAGGAGAGACCCAGTACTTC.

The chain has TRBV5-4 and TRBJ1-1; D possibly corresponds to TRBD1 (5 bases). The CDR3 is made up of 15 amino acids. Germline CDR1 reads SGHNT; CDR2 reads YYREEE (reference sequence). The V and J ends lost 4 bases and 1 base respectively, with 14 bases between them. This CDR3 is CASSRGSVRNTEAFF. The CDR3 bases are TGTGCCAGCAGCAGGGGTAGTGTTAGGAACACTGAAGCTTTCTTT. The full variable domain, its missing parts supplied by reference TRBV5-4 and TRBJ1-1, is ETGVTQSPTHLIKTRGQQVTLRCSSQSGHNTVSWYQQALGQGPQFIFQYYREEENGRGNFPPRFSGLQFPNYSSELNVNALELDDSALYLCASSRGSVRNTEAFFGQGTRLTVV.

The rearrangement joins TRBV4-2 to TRBJ1-4, with 9 bases aligning to TRBD1. Germline loops: CDR1 LGHNA, CDR2 YNFKEQ. This CDR3 is built from 16 residues. V lost 1 base, J lost 7 bases, and 7 bases stayed unmatched. The CDR3: CASSQAPGQGTEKLFF. In nucleotides, the CDR3 is TGTGCCAGCAGCCAAGCGCCGGGACAGGGTACTGAAAAACTGTTTTTT.

This chain connects TRBV27 to TRBJ1-3; maybe TRBD1 (6 bases). Germline CDR1 is MNHEY and CDR2 is SMNVEV (reference sequence). This CDR3 has 13 amino acids. Trimming removed 6 bases at V and 3 bases at J, with 9 bases between. The CDR3 nucleotides read TGTGCCAGCAGCCCGACAGGTGGAAACACCATATATTTT. This sequence encodes CASSPTGGNTIYF.

This sequence joins TRBV25-1 and TRBJ2-2, with D possibly matching TRBD2 (6 bases). CDR1 MGHDK and CDR2 SYGVNS come from the germline V gene. This CDR3 spans 13 amino acids. Trimming took off 4 bases at V and 7 bases at J, with 10 bases between the two ends. The CDR3 spells CASSVGEVGELFF. The DNA of the CDR3 is TGTGCCAGCAGTGTCGGGGAGGTCGGGGAGCTGTTTTTT.

The V gene is TRBV7-9, the J gene TRBJ1-2; 9 nucleotides line up with TRBD1. The germline V gene has CDR1 SEHNR and CDR2 FQNEAQ (reference sequence). The CDR3 consists of 15 residues. V lost 4 bases and J lost 6; bases outside the gene matches: 9. DNA for the CDR3: TGTGCCAGCAGCTCCGGGACAGGGTGGGGGGATGGCTACACCTTC. Its protein is CASSSGTGWGDGYTF.

This clone was seen a handful of times. The chain links TRBV7-9 to TRBJ1-1; no definite D call. V dropped 2 bases and J dropped 3 bases, with 10 bases sitting between them. There are 14 residues in the CDR3. The germline CDR1 and CDR2 sequences are SEHNR and FQNEAQ (reference sequence). DNA of the CDR3: TGTGCCAGCAGCTTAAGTGGGAGGGACACTGAAGCTTTCTTT. This gives the protein CASSLSGRDTEAFF.

The gene calls are TRBV27 and TRBJ2-7; 8 bases are a match to TRBD2. There are 14 residues in the CDR3. The J segment lost 4 bases and the V segment lost 2 bases, leaving 4 bases of the junction unmatched. Per the germline V gene, CDR1 is MNHEY and CDR2 is SMNVEV (reference sequence). CDR3 protein: CASSLNGRVYEQYF. The DNA for the CDR3 is TGTGCCAGCAGTTTAAACGGGAGGGTGTACGAGCAGTACTTC.

The chain employs TRBV7-3 and TRBJ2-5; unclear D gene. There are 15 residues in the CDR3. CDR1 is SGHTA and CDR2 is FQGTGA in the germline V gene. Trimming took off 2 bases at V and 5 bases at J, with 15 bases between the two ends. The CDR3 sequence is CASSLSDLTRETQYF. The CDR3 DNA sequence: TGTGCCAGCAGCTTATCAGACCTAACCAGGGAGACCCAGTACTTC.

This chain uses TRBV6-5 with TRBJ2-3; 13 bases match TRBD2. Germline trimming cut 7 bases from V and 6 bases from J; bases unmatched to any gene: 7. Germline CDR1 and CDR2: MNHEY and SVGAGI. The CDR3 runs 15 residues. Here the CDR3 reads CASTTRTSGSDTQYF. The DNA of the CDR3 is TGTGCCAGCACCACGAGGACTAGCGGGAGTGATACGCAGTATTTT.

This chain connects TRBV6-5 to TRBJ1-2, with 8 nucleotides matching TRBD1. V lost 6 bases and J lost 8; bases outside the gene matches: 11. Germline-derived CDR1 and CDR2 are MNHEY and SVGAGI. The CDR3 consists of 14 residues. For the CDR3, the DNA is TGTGCCAGCAGACGACAGGACAGGGTTGTGGGCTACACCTTC. Translation gives CASRRQDRVVGYTF.

This chain joins TRBV19 and TRBJ2-7; 14 bases fit TRBD2. Germline-derived CDR1 and CDR2 are LNHDA and SQIVND (reference sequence). This CDR3 has 16 residues. V lost 2 bases to trimming and J lost 7 bases; unmatched junction nucleotides: 7. CDR3 DNA sequence: TGTGCCAGTAGTATAACGGGACTAGCGGGAGTGCGAGAGCAGTACTTC. As protein: CASSITGLAGVREQYF. The full variable domain, completed using reference TRBV19 and TRBJ2-7, is DGGITQSPKYLFRKEGQNVTLSCEQNLNHDAMYWYRQDPGQGLRLIYYSQIVNDFQKGDIAEGYSVSREKKESFPLTVTSAQKNPTAFYLCASSITGLAGVREQYFGPGTRLTVT.

J is TRBJ2-1 and V is TRBV5-1; possible D gene TRBD2, 5 bases. Germline V gene data show CDR1 as SGHRS and CDR2 as YFSETQ. V dropped 0 bases and J dropped 4 bases, with 11 bases sitting between them. This CDR3 is 15 amino acids long. The CDR3 reads CASSLAGVIYNEQFF. CDR3 nucleotide sequence: TGCGCCAGCAGCTTGGCCGGGGTCATTTACAATGAGCAGTTCTTC.

V is TRBV9 and J is TRBJ1-1, with a tentative D call TRBD1 (5 bases). CDR1 and CDR2 from the germline V gene are SGDLS and YYNGEE. The CDR3 is 15 amino acids. Trimming removed 4 bases at V and 1 base at J, with 14 bases between. The CDR3 loop is CASSPRLDRNTEAFF. The CDR3 DNA sequence: TGTGCCAGCAGCCCACGGCTAGACAGGAACACTGAAGCTTTCTTT.

As regards this clone: The junction departs from germline at one end; a sequencing error may be responsible. The V call is TRBV7-7, the J call TRBJ2-2; 9 bases align to TRBD2. The CDR3 covers 20 residues. The germline CDR1 and CDR2 sequences are SSHAT and FNYEAQ (reference sequence). The CDR3 DNA reads as TGTGCTAGCAGCCCGAGTCCCCCTAGCGGGGCGTTCGCGAACACCGGGGAGCTGTTTTTT. Protein: CASSPSPPSGAFANTGELFF.

The rearrangement joins TRBV6-5 to TRBJ2-3; D unresolved. The germline gives CDR1 MNHEY, CDR2 SVGAGI. Trimming left V 2 bases short and J 9 bases short, with 6 bases between. The CDR3 consists of 11 residues. The CDR3: CASSYLMTQYF. In DNA form, the CDR3 reads TGTGCCAGCAGTTACCTTATGACGCAGTATTTT.

The V call is TRBV9, the J call TRBJ2-1; tentative D call: TRBD1 (5 bases). The CDR3 spans 16 residues. Between the trimmed V and J ends, which lost 1 base and 8 bases, there was a span of 19 bases. Germline lookup yields CDR1 SGDLS and CDR2 YYNGEE. The CDR3 spells CASSVQGFGGRDEQFF. The CDR3 DNA sequence: TGTGCCAGCAGCGTACAGGGTTTTGGCGGTCGCGATGAGCAGTTCTTC. Based on the CDR3 plus reference TRBV9 and TRBJ2-1, the full variable domain is DSGVTQTPKHLITATGQRVTLRCSPRSGDLSVYWYQQSLDQGLQFLIQYYNGEERAKGNILERFSAQQFPDLHSELNLSSLELGDSALYFCASSVQGFGGRDEQFFGPGTRLTVL.

The gene calls are TRBV5-1 and TRBJ1-5; D is unclear. Per the germline V gene, CDR1 is SGHRS and CDR2 is YFSETQ. The CDR3 length is 13 residues. V lost 0 bases to trimming and J lost 4 bases, with 5 bases between them. The DNA of the CDR3 is TGCGCCAGCAGCTTGGCCCCAAATCAGCCCCAGCATTTT. This codes for CASSLAPNQPQHF.

The gene calls are TRBV19 and TRBJ1-1; possibly TRBD1 for D (6 bases). Germline V gene data show CDR1 as LNHDA and CDR2 as SQIVND (reference sequence). CDR3 length equals 13 residues. Trimming shortened V by 3 bases and J by 5 bases, and 10 bases separated the two germline ends. The CDR3 DNA reads TGTGCCAGTAGTATCTGGGGGCGAACTGAAGCTTTCTTT. Its translation is CASSIWGRTEAFF.

This clone is a singleton in its sample. CDR3 protein: CASSFGSTGELFF. The CDR3 DNA reads as TGTGCCAGCAGTTTTGGCTCCACCGGGGAGCTGTTTTTT. The chain couples TRBV28 to TRBJ2-2; the D is unclear. V was trimmed by 3 bases and J by 4 bases, leaving 6 bases between them. The CDR3 has 13 amino acids. Germline CDR1 reads MDHEN; CDR2 reads SYDVKM.

The chain couples TRBV5-1 to TRBJ2-2; TRBD2 matches 10 bases. CDR1 SGHRS and CDR2 YFSETQ come from the germline V gene. There are 17 residues in the CDR3. J lost 2 bases, V lost 4 bases, and 8 bases had no gene match. CDR3 sequence: CASSPGLAELNTGELFF. The CDR3 coding sequence is TGCGCCAGCAGCCCCGGACTAGCGGAACTTAACACCGGGGAGCTGTTTTTT.